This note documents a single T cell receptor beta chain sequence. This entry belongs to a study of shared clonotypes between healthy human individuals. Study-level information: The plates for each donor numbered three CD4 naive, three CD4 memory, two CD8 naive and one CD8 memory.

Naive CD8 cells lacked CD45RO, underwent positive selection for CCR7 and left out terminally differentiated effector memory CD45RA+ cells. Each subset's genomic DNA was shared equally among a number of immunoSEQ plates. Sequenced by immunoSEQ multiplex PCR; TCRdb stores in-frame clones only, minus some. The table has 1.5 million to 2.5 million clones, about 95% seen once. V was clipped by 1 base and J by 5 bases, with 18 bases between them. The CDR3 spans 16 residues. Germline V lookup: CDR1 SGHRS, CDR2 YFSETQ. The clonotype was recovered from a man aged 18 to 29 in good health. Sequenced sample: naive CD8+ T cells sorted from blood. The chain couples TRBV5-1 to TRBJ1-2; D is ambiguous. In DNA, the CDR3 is TGCGCCAGCAGCTTGTTACCAAGTGACCCTGTTTATGGCTACACCTTC. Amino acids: CASSLLPSDPVYGYTF.